Sequencing of this T cell receptor (beta chain) was carried out in a study of cytomegalovirus exposure and HLA in healthy donors. As to this clone: Its specificity is not known.

Looked up from germline, CDR1 is LGHNA and CDR2 is YNFKEQ. The V end lost 0 bases, the J end lost 4 bases, and 6 bases lay between the germline ends. CDR3 length: 14 amino acids. General study results and limits: Reportedly, a later analysis found an Asian-associated ancestry cluster had fewer N-insertions than the approximately 640-donor mean.

The PCR made use of 60 Vbeta and 13 Jbeta primers. Profiled with immunoSEQ multiplex PCR; TCRdb holds only in-frame clones, not every one. The sample consists of 150,000 to 180,000 clones, roughly three quarters of them appearing once. The rearrangement links TRBV4-2 to TRBJ1-4; D ambiguous. The sequenced sample was PBMCs. The clonotype originates from a man aged 25 to 40 in good health and CMV-seropositive. CDR3 sequence (DNA): TGTGCCAGCAGCCAAGAACGTAGTAATGAAAAACTGTTTTTT. Translation gives CASSQERSNEKLFF.